The 12 T cell receptor beta chains below come from one sample, sequenced in a study of preoperative IRX-2 immunotherapy in early breast cancer. Generated by immunoSEQ multiplex PCR, the TCRdb table keeps only in-frame clones and is missing some. This table holds roughly 45,000 clones, approximately 94% found once. The treatment is: preoperative locoregional IRX-2 cytokine immunotherapy. The sample here was tumor tissue, taken after IRX-2 immunotherapy. The receptors derive from a human donor with breast cancer.

The chain has TRBV30 and TRBJ1-5; D call uncertain. The CDR3 runs to 13 residues. Germline CDR1 GTSNPN, CDR2 SVGIG (reference sequence). V was cut by 2 bases and J by 7 bases, with 12 bases left in between. CDR3 amino acids: CAWSPGRLQPQHF. The CDR3 DNA reads as TGTGCCTGGAGTCCGGGGAGATTGCAGCCCCAGCATTTT.

The V call is TRBV27, the J call TRBJ2-7; unclear D gene. The CDR3 is 11 residues long. V dropped 8 bases and J dropped 3 bases, with 8 bases sitting between them. Germline V gene data show CDR1 as MNHEY and CDR2 as SMNVEV (reference sequence). The CDR3 coding sequence is TGTGCCAGCCGTGGACGCTACGAGCAGTACTTC. It encodes CASRGRYEQYF.

The chain has TRBV19 and TRBJ1-2, with D possibly TRBD1 on 6 matching bases. The ends were cut back, 4 bases at V and 8 bases at J, with 23 bases in the middle. The CDR3 spans 16 residues. Germline-derived CDR1 and CDR2 are LNHDA and SQIVND (reference sequence). The CDR3 here is CASSTPGAGARRGYTF. The CDR3 nucleotides are TGTGCCAGTAGTACGCCAGGGGCAGGGGCGAGACGGGGCTACACCTTC.

A single count supports this clone. The V and J genes are TRBV5-1 and TRBJ2-3, with 13 bases identical to TRBD2. Germline V gives CDR1 SGHRS, CDR2 YFSETQ. The V segment lost 4 bases and the J segment 5 bases; nucleotides outside the gene matches: 10. The CDR3 sequence is 17 residues long. Here the CDR3 DNA reads TGCGCCAGCAGCCACCCCGGACTAGCGGGGGTTGGAGATACGCAGTATTTT. This codes for CASSHPGLAGVGDTQYF.

The chain combines TRBV28 with TRBJ2-7; 10 bases are shared with TRBD2. The junction had 12 bases not matched to a gene; V was cut back by 4 bases and J by 6 bases. This CDR3 region has 16 residues. Germline V CDR1 and CDR2: MDHEN, SYDVKM. CDR3 coding DNA: TGTGCCAGCAGTTCCCCGTCAGCGGGAGGGGTGGGCGAGCAGTACTTC. Its translation: CASSSPSAGGVGEQYF.

With regard to this clone: The junction departs from germline at one end; a sequencing error may be responsible. V and J are TRBV6-5 and TRBJ2-1; the match to TRBD1 covers 8 bases. This CDR3 spans 15 amino acids. Germline CDR1 is MNHEY and CDR2 is SVGAGI. This CDR3 reads CASSRGQEPYNEQFF. For the CDR3, the DNA is TGTGCCAGCAGTCGGGGACAGGAGCCCTATAATGAGCAGTTCTTC.

This chain links TRBV19 with TRBJ1-1, with 7 bases identical to TRBD1. The germline V gene encodes CDR1 LNHDA and CDR2 SQIVND (reference sequence). The trim removed 7 bases at V and 5 bases at J, leaving 13 bases unmatched. The CDR3 sequence is 15 residues long. CDR3 in amino acids: CASTYPGQFPTEAFF. The CDR3 DNA is TGTGCCAGTACCTACCCGGGACAGTTCCCGACTGAAGCTTTCTTT.

The J gene is TRBJ2-1, the V gene TRBV19, with D tentatively TRBD1 or TRBD2 (5 bases each). The CDR3 has 17 residues. Trimming stripped 3 bases from V and 0 bases from J, with 15 bases between. Germline assignment: CDR1 LNHDA and CDR2 SQIVND (reference sequence). Here the CDR3 DNA reads TGTGCCAGTAGTATCGGGACCTCCGCGAGCTCCTACAATGAGCAGTTCTTC. This encodes CASSIGTSASSYNEQFF.

The chain couples TRBV4-1 to TRBJ1-5, with a possible D match to TRBD1 (6 bases). The CDR3 extends over 15 amino acids. Germline CDR1 and CDR2: MGHRA and YSYEKL. The germline V and J ends were trimmed by 0 bases and 7 bases, with 13 bases remaining between them. CDR3 bases: TGCGCCAGCAGCCAAGATGTTGGGGGGGGCCAGCCCCAGCATTTT. Encoded protein: CASSQDVGGGQPQHF.

The chain carries TRBV7-2 and TRBJ2-4, with a possible D match to TRBD2 (6 bases). V lost 1 base to trimming and J lost 3 bases, with 13 bases between them. Per the germline V gene, CDR1 is SGHTA and CDR2 is FQGNSA. The CDR3 contains 16 residues. CDR3 DNA sequence: TGTGCCAGCAGCTTAGAGGGCGGGGCCTACAAAAACATTCAGTACTTC. This sequence encodes CASSLEGGAYKNIQYF.

This sequence joins TRBV28 and TRBJ2-1; 16 nucleotides agree with TRBD2. The V and J ends lost 5 bases and 8 bases, in that order; junction bases with no gene match: 9. The germline V gene has CDR1 MDHEN and CDR2 SYDVKM. The CDR3 is 17 amino acids. The CDR3 nucleotides read TGTGCCAGCAGTATACCGGGACTAGCGGGGGGGTCGGATGAGCAGTTCTTC. As protein: CASSIPGLAGGSDEQFF.

The chain combines TRBV7-9 with TRBJ1-3, with D possibly matching TRBD1 (5 bases). V lost 5 bases and J 0 bases, leaving 11 bases between the germline ends. This CDR3 contains 15 residues. Per germline, CDR1 SEHNR and CDR2 FQNEAQ (reference sequence). The CDR3 coding sequence is TGTGCCAGCAGCCCAGAGGGGAGCTCTGGAAACACCATATATTTT. This codes for CASSPEGSSGNTIYF.